The 10 T cell receptor beta chains below were found in one sample sequenced in a study of CD8 T cells in ankylosing spondylitis. TCRdb itself ran the 5' RACE reads through MiXCR, one entry per CDR3 protein. The sample consists of approximately 200,000 distinct CDR3 sequences, around 13% of them appearing once. The sequencing input was blood, either unsorted or a sorted T cell fraction (not recorded which). The receptors derive from a male donor with ankylosing spondylitis or in good health (not recorded which).

This clonotype was seen repeatedly, ten times or more. V and J are TRBV11-2 and TRBJ2-5, with D tentatively TRBD1 (6 bases). V was trimmed by 1 base and J by 0 bases, leaving 9 bases between them. The CDR3 is made up of 15 amino acids. Germline V gene data show CDR1 as SGHAT and CDR2 as FQNNGV. CDR3: CASSLGTAYQETQYF. The CDR3 bases are TGTGCCAGCAGCTTAGGGACAGCGTACCAAGAGACCCAGTACTTC.

The chain links TRBV7-6 to TRBJ2-1, with 9 bases matching TRBD1. Germline lookup yields CDR1 SGHVS and CDR2 FNYEAQ. This CDR3 region has 14 residues. V gave up 5 bases and J gave up 3 bases; unmatched junction bases: 2. The CDR3 loop reads CASSHRGLYNEQFF. CDR3 in DNA: TGTGCCAGCAGCCACAGGGGGCTCTACAATGAGCAGTTCTTC.

At least ten counts were recorded for this clonotype. The rearrangement links TRBV5-1 to TRBJ2-2; 9 positions agree with TRBD1. Germline-derived CDR1 and CDR2 are SGHRS and YFSETQ. V lost 4 bases, J lost 6 bases, and 10 bases stayed unmatched. The CDR3 loop spans 16 amino acids. CDR3: CASSNRDRARPGELFF. In nucleotides, the CDR3 is TGCGCCAGCAGCAACCGGGACAGGGCTCGTCCCGGGGAGCTGTTTTTT.

The genes are TRBV7-9 and TRBJ1-5, with D possibly TRBD1 on 6 matching bases. The CDR3 length is 16 residues. The germline V gene encodes CDR1 SEHNR and CDR2 FQNEAQ (reference sequence). Trimming stripped 4 bases from V and 4 bases from J, with 17 bases between. For the CDR3, the DNA is TGTGCCAGCAGCTCTAACACAGGGTCCCCGAATCAGCCCCAGCATTTT. Its protein is CASSSNTGSPNQPQHF.

This clonotype was seen a few times. V usage is TRBV6-1 and J usage is TRBJ2-5; a weak D match, TRBD2 (6 bases). This CDR3 has 17 amino acids. CDR1 is MNHNS, CDR2 SASEGT, per germline. V was clipped by 5 bases and J by 2 bases, with 21 bases between them. The CDR3 here is CASSPGGAPLRQETQYF. DNA of the CDR3: TGTGCCAGCAGTCCCGGGGGAGCGCCCCTAAGACAAGAGACCCAGTACTTC.

This clonotype was observed many times. The J gene is TRBJ1-1, the V gene TRBV6-5, with D unclear. CDR1 is MNHEY and CDR2 is SVGAGI in the germline V gene. The CDR3 spans 13 residues. V gave up 2 bases and J gave up 1 base, with 5 bases separating them. CDR3 region: CASSYTQNTEAFF. CDR3 coding DNA: TGTGCCAGCAGTTACACACAGAACACTGAAGCTTTCTTT.

This clonotype was observed a few times. This chain connects TRBV30 to TRBJ2-7, with 8 bases matching TRBD1. The junction had 10 bases not matched to a gene; V was cut back by 3 bases and J by 3 bases. The germline V gene has CDR1 GTSNPN and CDR2 SVGIG (reference sequence). The CDR3 is 15 amino acids. CDR3: CAWSHPGQGIYEQYF. The CDR3 DNA is TGTGCCTGGAGCCACCCCGGACAGGGCATCTACGAGCAGTACTTC.

This clonotype was counted a few times. CDR3 bases: TGTGCCAGCAGCTTTAGCGGGAGGACCTACAATGAGCAGTTCTTC. Protein product: CASSFSGRTYNEQFF. The V gene is TRBV27, the J gene TRBJ2-1; 10 bases are shared with TRBD2. V lost 6 bases, J lost 2 bases, and 4 bases stayed unmatched. CDR3 length equals 15 residues. Germline V gene sequence: CDR1 MNHEY, CDR2 SMNVEV (reference sequence).

This clonotype has at least ten counts. The chain carries TRBV10-3 and TRBJ2-3, with 12 bases that match TRBD2. The CDR3 length is 15 residues. The trim removed 5 bases at V and 4 bases at J, leaving 4 bases unmatched. Germline-derived CDR1 and CDR2 are ENHRY and SYGVKD. CDR3 nucleotide sequence: TGTGCCATCAGTAGGACTAGCGGGGCAGCAGATACGCAGTATTTT. This sequence encodes CAISRTSGAADTQYF.

This sequence joins TRBV29-1 and TRBJ2-3, with D perhaps given as TRBD1 or TRBD2 (5 bases each). The CDR3 runs 13 residues. V lost 3 bases and J 2 bases, leaving 9 bases between the germline ends. Germline V gene sequence: CDR1 SQVTM, CDR2 ANQGSEA. CDR3 amino acids: CSVDRDPTDTQYF. Written as DNA, the CDR3 is TGCAGCGTTGACAGGGACCCCACAGATACGCAGTATTTT.